The rows below give T cell receptor beta chains drawn from one sample of a study of shared clonotypes between healthy human individuals. The method was immunoSEQ multiplex PCR; TCRdb's version includes in-frame clones alone and lacks a portion of them. The sample records over 2,000,000 clones, 93% being singletons. What was sequenced was naive CD8+ T cells from PBMCs. All receptors derive from a man between 18 and 35 years old in good health. Some clones in this sample may be carry-over from other donors' samples. Both conserved end residues are part of each CDR3. D genes are given only for firm matches. Clone size is not always given. Where it is, it says once, few, many or a class for expanded clones.

J gene	D gene	clone size	V gene	CDR3 DNA	CDR3 protein
TRBJ2-7	NA	NA	TRBV5-5	TGTGCCAGCAGCCCCGACAACTCCTACGAGCAGTACTTC	CASSPDNSYEQYF
TRBJ2-5	NA	NA	TRBV6-1	TGTGCCAGCAAGGAGTCGTGGAGGGGCGTGGAGACCCAGTACTTC	CASKESWRGVETQYF
TRBJ1-2	NA	NA	TRBV6-1	TGTGCCAGCAGTGAGGACAGCAACTATGGCTACACCTTC	CASSEDSNYGYTF
TRBJ1-2	NA	NA	TRBV19	TGTGCCAGTAGTATTGAGGCCCGACAGAACTATGGCTACACCTTC	CASSIEARQNYGYTF
TRBJ2-1	NA	NA	TRBV28	TGTGCCAGCAGTCCGGGACCATGGGACAATGAGCAGTTCTTC	CASSPGPWDNEQFF
TRBJ2-1	NA	once	TRBV9	TGTGCCAGCAGCGCACCAGGGGGGCCGAGGAATGAGCAGTTCTTC	CASSAPGGPRNEQFF
TRBJ2-7	NA	NA	TRBV27	TGTGCCAGCAGCGGGGAACCGGGACAAGCCTACGAGCAGTACTTC	CASSGEPGQAYEQYF
TRBJ1-3	NA	NA	TRBV5-6	TGTGCCAGCAGCTCAGGGGGAAACACCATATATTTT	CASSSGGNTIYF
TRBJ1-2	NA	NA	TRBV5-1	TGCGCCAGCAGCTTGGCCCTTCTCTATGGCTACACCTTC	CASSLALLYGYTF
TRBJ2-2	TRBD1	NA	TRBV6-6	TGTGCCAGCAGCCCTCGGGACAGCACGAACACCGGGGAGCTGTTTTTT	CASSPRDSTNTGELFF
TRBJ2-7	TRBD2	NA	TRBV28	TGTGCCAGCATCGAAGCGGGGGGCCCTTACGAGCAGTACTTC	CASIEAGGPYEQYF
TRBJ2-7	NA	NA	TRBV4-3	TGCGCCAGCAGCCAAGGGGCGTGGGGCGGCCCCTACGAGCAGTACTTC	CASSQGAWGGPYEQYF
TRBJ2-7	NA	NA	TRBV29-1	TGCAGCGTTGAAACAGGGAGCTCCTACGAGCAGTACTTC	CSVETGSSYEQYF
TRBJ2-7	NA	NA	TRBV5-1	TGCGCCAGCAGCCCTTCACCCAGGGGAAGCTCCTACGAGCAGTACTTC	CASSPSPRGSSYEQYF
TRBJ1-3	NA	NA	TRBV11-2	TGTGCCAGCAGCTTAGAAGGGGGGATTGGAGGAAACACCATATATTTT	CASSLEGGIGGNTIYF
TRBJ2-5	TRBD1	NA	TRBV5-6	TGTGCCAGCAGCTTGGAACTGGGACAGGTCGAGACCCAGTACTTC	CASSLELGQVETQYF
TRBJ2-1	NA	NA	TRBV28	TGTGCCAGCCGGACGGGGACACCCTACAATGAGCAGTTCTTC	CASRTGTPYNEQFF
TRBJ2-7	NA	NA	TRBV5-4	TGTGCCACCCTCGGCGAGAACAGGGACGGGAAAGAGCAGTACTTC	CATLGENRDGKEQYF